Presented here are 22 T cell receptor beta chains from one specimen sequenced in a study of shared clonotypes between healthy human individuals. Profiling relied on immunoSEQ multiplex PCR, and the TCRdb table lists in-frame clones only, not all of them. The sample carries 700,000 or so clones, approximately 79% recorded once. The specimen was memory CD4+ T cells sorted from blood. Subset: CD45RA-negative fraction. Receptor source: a woman aged 25 to 45 in good health.

The CDR3 DNA reads as TGTGCCAGCAGTTACTCGAGAGCTAGATCGGAGACCCAGTACTTC. Encoded protein: CASSYSRARSETQYF. The chain uses TRBV6-5 and TRBJ2-5; D unresolved. The germline V gene has CDR1 MNHEY and CDR2 SVGAGI. This CDR3 comprises 15 residues. Between the trimmed V and J ends, which lost 0 bases and 5 bases, there was a span of 13 bases.

The CDR3 loop is CASTKRTSGRETQYF. Here the CDR3 DNA reads TGTGCCAGCACTAAGAGGACTAGCGGGAGGGAGACCCAGTACTTC. The chain carries TRBV28 and TRBJ2-5; 14 nucleotides line up with TRBD2. The V segment lost 7 bases and the J segment 5 bases; nucleotides outside the gene matches: 6. This CDR3 is built from 15 residues. Germline CDR1 MDHEN, CDR2 SYDVKM.

Remarks on this clone: In the same sample, other DNA sequences code for this CDR3. The J gene is TRBJ1-5, the V gene TRBV7-2; D is undetermined. CDR3 length: 15 amino acids. Looked up from germline, CDR1 is SGHTA and CDR2 is FQGNSA. Trimming left V 5 bases short and J 1 base short, with 12 bases between. The CDR3 region is CASSSDTLSNQPQHF. CDR3 bases: TGTGCCAGCAGCAGCGACACGTTGAGCAATCAGCCCCAGCATTTT.

This clone occurred a few times. Other DNA sequences within the sample encode an identical CDR3. V gene TRBV9 combines with J gene TRBJ2-1; D perhaps matches TRBD2 (5 bases). The V gene's germline CDR1 is SGDLS and CDR2 YYNGEE. CDR3 length: 15 amino acids. V gave up 2 bases and J gave up 1 base, with 10 bases separating them. CDR3 protein: CASSVGSGSYNEQFF. CDR3 coding DNA: TGTGCCAGCAGCGTGGGCAGCGGTTCCTACAATGAGCAGTTCTTC.

The rearrangement joins TRBV2 to TRBJ2-7, with D maybe TRBD2 (6 bases). The germline CDR1 and CDR2 sequences are SNHLY and FYNNEI. There are 15 residues in the CDR3. V lost 6 bases and J lost 3, with 18 bases in between. CDR3 bases: TGTGCCAGCAGGTTAGCGGACGCTGATAACTACGAGCAGTACTTC. It encodes CASRLADADNYEQYF.

The V and J genes are TRBV6-5 and TRBJ1-2; D not certain. V shed 2 bases and J shed 4 bases, with 8 bases lying between them. Per germline, CDR1 MNHEY and CDR2 SVGAGI. The CDR3 extends over 13 amino acids. CDR3 amino acids: CASSYPGGYGYTF. DNA for the CDR3: TGTGCCAGCAGTTACCCAGGTGGCTATGGCTACACCTTC.

This clone has a single count. V usage is TRBV5-8 and J usage is TRBJ2-2; 7 bases align to TRBD1. CDR1 is SGHTS, CDR2 YDEGEE, per germline. The CDR3 has 16 residues. V trimming: 3 bases; J trimming: 3 bases; junction bases outside the gene matches: 8. For the CDR3, the DNA is TGTGCCAGCAGCTCGCGACAGGGTACGGACACCGGGGAGCTGTTTTTT. Protein product: CASSSRQGTDTGELFF.

This clone was seen a handful of times. J is TRBJ2-3 and V is TRBV2; TRBD2 agrees at 9 bases. V lost 3 bases, J lost 6 bases, and 10 bases stayed unmatched. The germline V gene encodes CDR1 SNHLY and CDR2 FYNNEI. This CDR3 has 16 amino acids. CDR3 coding DNA: TGTGCCAGCAGTGAGAGTAGCGGGAGTTCGATTGATACGCAGTATTTT. This sequence encodes CASSESSGSSIDTQYF.

The V call is TRBV28, the J call TRBJ2-7; D possibly corresponds to TRBD1 (7 bases). V lost 1 base and J 7 bases, leaving 8 bases between the germline ends. CDR3 length: 12 amino acids. Germline assignment: CDR1 MDHEN and CDR2 SYDVKM. This CDR3 is CASSLSGGEQYF. CDR3 in DNA: TGTGCCAGCAGTTTATCAGGGGGGGAGCAGTACTTC.

J is TRBJ1-5 and V is TRBV19, with a possible D match to TRBD1 (6 bases). The CDR3 sequence is 16 residues long. V was shortened by 8 bases and J by 6 bases, with 23 bases between the two germline ends. Germline lookup yields CDR1 LNHDA and CDR2 SQIVND (reference sequence). The CDR3 sequence is CASAGTPIGGGQPQHF. CDR3 sequence (DNA): TGTGCCAGTGCCGGGACACCAATAGGAGGAGGTCAGCCCCAGCATTTT.

J is TRBJ2-3 and V is TRBV5-4, with 13 bases identical to TRBD2. Germline values: CDR1 SGHNT, CDR2 YYREEE (reference sequence). After removal of 4 bases from V and 4 bases from J, the junction contained 6 bases not matched to a gene. The CDR3 spans 16 residues. CDR3 coding DNA: TGTGCCAGCAGCGTTGGACTAGCGGGAGTAGCAGATACGCAGTATTTT. The encoded protein is CASSVGLAGVADTQYF. Based on the CDR3 plus reference TRBV5-4 and TRBJ2-3, the full variable domain is ETGVTQSPTHLIKTRGQQVTLRCSSQSGHNTVSWYQQALGQGPQFIFQYYREEENGRGNFPPRFSGLQFPNYSSELNVNALELDDSALYLCASSVGLAGVADTQYFGPGTRLTVL.

V is TRBV30 and J is TRBJ1-4; D is ambiguous. The CDR3 covers 13 residues. Germline values: CDR1 GTSNPN, CDR2 SVGIG (reference sequence). Trimming removed 5 bases from V and 8 bases from J, with 15 bases in between. CDR3 residues: CAWAGNMREKLFF. CDR3 sequence (DNA): TGTGCCTGGGCTGGAAACATGAGGGAAAAACTGTTTTTT.

This clone occurred once. This chain connects TRBV6-4 to TRBJ2-2; D could derive from TRBD1 or TRBD2 (6 bases each). Germline-derived CDR1 and CDR2 are MRHNA and SNTAGT. CDR3 size: 13 residues. The V end was cut by 8 bases, the J end by 7 bases, with 14 bases between. The CDR3 sequence: CASGEVDSGELFF. For the CDR3, the DNA is TGTGCCAGCGGGGAGGTGGACAGCGGGGAGCTGTTTTTT.

This clone was seen at least ten times. The chain links TRBV7-6 to TRBJ2-2; D possibly uses TRBD1 or TRBD2 (7 bases each). CDR3 length: 14 amino acids. Germline assignment: CDR1 SGHVS and CDR2 FNYEAQ. V was trimmed by 4 bases and J by 5 bases, leaving 11 bases between them. Here the CDR3 DNA reads TGTGCCAGCAGCTACCAGGGGGGGACCGGGGAGCTGTTTTTT. Translating gives CASSYQGGTGELFF.

V is TRBV11-2 and J is TRBJ1-1; D is unclear. In germline, CDR1 is SGHAT, CDR2 FQNNGV. Deletions cut 0 bases from V and 5 bases from J, with 10 bases between. The CDR3 runs 14 residues. The CDR3 DNA follows: TGTGCCAGCAGCTTAGATCCATCGGGGACTGAAGCTTTCTTT. Translating it yields CASSLDPSGTEAFF.

The chain is built from TRBV30 and TRBJ2-1; D is ambiguous. CDR1 and CDR2 (germline): GTSNPN, SVGIG (reference sequence). The CDR3 spans 14 residues. V dropped 2 bases and J dropped 4 bases, with 12 bases sitting between them. Written as DNA, the CDR3 is TGTGCCTGGAGTTATGGCAGGCAATACAATGAGCAGTTCTTC. It encodes CAWSYGRQYNEQFF.

The CDR3 sequence is CASSLGLAGLNEQFF. The CDR3 nucleotides are TGTGCCAGCAGCCTAGGACTAGCGGGACTAAATGAGCAGTTCTTC. The chain links TRBV5-4 to TRBJ2-1, with 12 bases fitting TRBD2. The length of the CDR3 is 15 residues. The germline CDR1 and CDR2 sequences are SGHNT and YYREEE (reference sequence). Germline trimming cut 4 bases from V and 7 bases from J; bases unmatched to any gene: 6.

This chain uses TRBV18 with TRBJ1-1; D unresolved. Germline CDR1 KGHSH, CDR2 LQKENI. The CDR3 covers 13 residues. Trimming shortened V by 0 bases and J by 7 bases, and 9 bases separated the two germline ends. This CDR3 is CASSPPQEGEAFF. As DNA, the CDR3 is TGTGCCAGCTCACCACCGCAGGAGGGTGAAGCTTTCTTT.

The J gene is TRBJ2-7, the V gene TRBV7-8; no clear D. Trimming removed 0 bases from V and 1 base from J, with 10 bases in between. This CDR3 has 15 residues. Germline V gives CDR1 SGHVS, CDR2 FQNEAQ. The CDR3 DNA is TGTGCCAGCAGCTTAGCCGACCGGGCTTCCTACGAGCAGTACTTC. Protein: CASSLADRASYEQYF.

J is TRBJ1-2 and V is TRBV6-1, with 8 bases aligning to TRBD1. The CDR3 has 13 residues. The junction had 6 bases not matched to a gene; V was cut back by 5 bases and J by 7 bases. Per the germline V gene, CDR1 is MNHNS and CDR2 is SASEGT. CDR3 bases: TGTGCCAGCAGTTCGCAGGGGGCGTTTGGCTACACCTTC. Its protein is CASSSQGAFGYTF.

Only one count was recorded for this clone. The CDR3: CASSPEGSNYNEQFF. In DNA, the CDR3 is TGTGCCAGCAGCCCAGAGGGTAGTAACTACAATGAGCAGTTCTTC. The genes are TRBV11-3 and TRBJ2-1, with D possibly being TRBD2 (5 bases). Germline V gene sequence: CDR1 SGHNT, CDR2 YENEEA. The CDR3 loop spans 15 amino acids. Trimming took 5 bases from V and 3 from J, leaving 14 bases between them. Full variable domain (outside the CDR3, taken from reference TRBV11-3 and TRBJ2-1): EAGVVQSPRYKIIEKKQPVAFWCNPISGHNTLYWYLQNLGQGPELLIRYENEEAVDDSQLPKDRFSAERLKGVDSTLKIQPAELGDSAVYLCASSPEGSNYNEQFFGPGTRLTVL.

The J gene is TRBJ2-6, the V gene TRBV27; D uncertain. Trimming cost V 3 bases and J 2 bases, with 8 bases left between them. The CDR3 spans 15 residues. Germline V CDR1 and CDR2: MNHEY, SMNVEV (reference sequence). The CDR3 reads CASSFRQAGANVLTF. DNA of the CDR3: TGTGCCAGCAGTTTCAGACAAGCTGGGGCCAACGTCCTGACTTTC.